This T cell receptor (beta chain) emerged from a study of regulatory T cells in long-lasting Graves disease (dated by TCRdb to the early 2020s). In the study overall: In the newly diagnosed Graves' disease group, patients had been taking antithyroid drugs for less than 3 months. Persistent Graves' disease patients were compared with newly diagnosed Graves' disease patients by peripheral blood TCR sequencing and RNA sequencing. A total of roughly 33 samples underwent TCR sequencing: around 13 from persistent and around 20 from newly diagnosed Graves' disease patients. The study was conducted in China and was registered as a clinical trial.

Taken with the paper, the label for time point translates to: newly diagnosed GD, antithyroid drugs for less than 3 months. For both TCR sequencing and RNA sequencing, RNA was extracted from PBMCs using TRIzol. Graves' disease was diagnosed according to American Thyroid Association guidelines. The patients came from an endocrinology department in Xi'an, China. From each patient, 8 to 10 milliliters of peripheral blood was collected into an EDTA anticoagulant tube. Ficoll Paque Plus density gradient separation was used to isolate PBMCs, and no further T cell sorting was performed. RNA quality was checked with an Agilent 2100 Bioanalyzer and agarose gel, and concentration with a NanoDrop 2000. The protocol used for the library was multiplex PCR. Sequencer: Illumina HiSeq 4000. CDR3 regions were amplified by Arm-PCR with iRepertoire HTBI primers to construct TCR beta libraries. Gel purification was performed on PCR products prior to sequencing. The authors processed their data as follows. Gene usage analysis of CDR3 amino acid clonotypes used the approximately 62 TRBV and 14 to 15 TRBJ segments found across samples. COPE and FqMerger were used to merge the filtered high-quality paired reads into contigs. BLAST was used to align contigs to IMGT TRBV, TRBD and TRBJ reference genes, and CDR3 was defined according to IMGT. Any clonotype with a frequency above 0.1% was classified as a highly expanded clone. Shannon entropy served as the measure of repertoire diversity, while the Gini coefficient captured V-J evenness. A clonotype was considered public if more than one individual shared it. The public reads were run again by TCRdb, first through fastp at Q25 and then through MiXCR, and only productive beta chains were kept. Rows with one shared CDR3 protein collapse into an entry with the most common genes and DNA. TCRdb, not the authors, supplied the V and J calls. Counted in this sample were approximately 350,000 distinct CDR3 sequences; 15% to 20% of them appeared once. The top ten clones comprise around 20% of the sample.

This clonotype was recorded at least ten times. Its antigen target is currently unknown. Base qualities are missing; no much larger clone stands one base away. V loses 9 bases at its end and J loses 1 base; junction bases beyond the gene matches: 8. The CDR3 goes from the cysteine to the phenylalanine over 15 residues. The only DNA kept is the CDR3, 45 bases in frame from the first base. The germline V gene supplies CDR1 MDHEN and CDR2 SYDVKM. Results and caveats for the whole study, not just this receptor: Only the TCR beta chain was sequenced and analyzed. The authors acknowledged the small sample size as a limitation that may reduce accuracy. Only peripheral blood was studied, because thyroid tissue, the primary lesion, was inaccessible. Lower TCR Shannon entropy and fewer highly expanded clones were observed in persistent Graves' disease patients than in newly diagnosed patients, which suggested clonal expansion. TRBV28, TRBJ1-2 and TRBJ2-5 were preferentially used in persistent disease, while TRBV20-1 and TRBJ2-1 were favored in newly diagnosed disease. More public clonotypes were shared among persistent patients (under 3,000) than among newly diagnosed patients (more than 950).

These data were likewise used in another study, on T cells in Graves' hyperthyroidism and ophthalmopathy. The second study also describes: A patient counted as having stable Graves' hyperthyroidism if no progression to ophthalmopathy occurred over 18 months of follow-up. Hyperthyroidism patients were aged 18 to 65 years and newly diagnosed, with disease duration of less than 2 months. Any patient with an uncontrolled infection, another autoimmune disease, pregnancy or lactation was excluded. Diagnoses were established on the basis of clinical symptoms, serum thyroxine and TRAb, thyroid ultrasound, and orbital computed tomography. The first round of RT-PCR for the TCR CDR3 was performed with the HTBI primer set and the Qiagen OneStep RT-PCR kit. Most expanded thyroid clonotypes (frequency above 0.001) were also detected in blood, suggesting blood repertoires may reflect thyroid immune responses. A model built on a 13 V-J signature distinguished ophthalmopathy from stable hyperthyroidism, reaching 85% to 90% sensitivity and around 82% specificity in cross-validation and 80%/75% in testing. During validation, the model predicted progression to ophthalmopathy a median of about 5.9 months ahead of onset, with more than 60% sensitivity and roughly 75% specificity. To identify distinguishing TCR V-J signatures, a discovery cohort of around 100 patients was used, comprising some 45 with Graves' ophthalmopathy and around 60 with stable Graves' hyperthyroidism. Prospective prediction of ophthalmopathy was tested in an independent validation cohort consisting of some 19 hyperthyroidism patients and 15 or so patients who later progressed to ophthalmopathy. For training and testing, the 95 to 100 patients in the discovery cohort were randomly divided in a 7:3 ratio. In addition, the study compared T-cell repertoires in thyroid tissue and in blood from five or six Graves' hyperthyroidism patients. Following sampling, methimazole starting at 30 mg daily was given to hyperthyroidism patients, and high-dose intravenous methylprednisolone was given to ophthalmopathy patients. A second multiplex PCR round built the libraries, followed by size selection and purification. Paired-end sequencing of the libraries was performed with 100 bp reads on an Illumina HiSeq2000. SOAPnuke was used to process the raw data, removing reads that contained adapters or uncalled bases, had a mean Phred below 15, or lacked an exact match to the constant primer or identifier. High-quality paired reads were merged with COPE v1.2.5, and unique nucleotide sequences were defined as clonotypes. MiTCR v1.1 was used to align clonotypes to the IMGT TRBV, TRBD and TRBJ reference segments. Analysis was restricted to V-J combinations with a frequency above 0.0001, which covered roughly 99% of repertoires. The TCS score was defined as F50 (clonal expansion) divided by E x V (chaos), with BLOSUM62-based TCRdist calculated between CDR3 peptides within each V-J. Welch's t-statistics and random forest reduced 500 to 550 V-J features to 13, which were used in a naive Bayes classifier (R e1071). Sample size was not statistically predetermined, and blinding of investigators to group allocation was not performed. The paper describes TCR Vbeta CDR3 sequencing of fewer than 150 peripheral blood samples, made up of some 40 ophthalmopathy patients, roughly 72 hyperthyroidism patients and roughly 17 progressor patients.

The source is a woman aged 18-29 years with Graves disease. Donor details come from another sample of the same person, matched by shared clones. Specimen: peripheral blood mononuclear cells (PBMCs), collected at new diagnosis, from a patient treated with antithyroid drugs. Recombination linked TRBV28 to TRBJ2-7; TRBD1 matches 11 bases in the middle. The DNA sequence is as follows: TGTGCCAGTAGAATCCGGGACAGGGGGTCCTACGAGCAGTACTTC. It codes for CASRIRDRGSYEQYF.